Below are 32 T cell receptor beta chains sequenced from a single sample in a study of shared clonotypes between healthy human individuals. The naive CD8 fraction comprised CD45RO-negative cells positively selected for CCR7 and excluded terminally differentiated effector memory CD45RA+ cells. This table comes from immunoSEQ multiplex PCR, and its TCRdb copy is limited to in-frame clones, with some not included. The sample gives about 2 million clones, approximately 94% of which show up once; 0.85% to 1.2% is in the top ten. The sequenced material came from naive CD8+ T cells sorted from blood. The source of these receptors is a man between 18 and 29 years old in good health.

This chain uses TRBV13 with TRBJ2-2; TRBD1 might be the D (6 bases). This CDR3 comprises 16 residues. Germline CDR1 reads PRHDT; CDR2 reads FYEKMQ (reference sequence). The germline V and J ends were trimmed by 5 bases and 7 bases, with 20 bases remaining between them. In nucleotides, the CDR3 is TGTGCCAGCAGCCCGATAGGGGACAACGACGGCGGGGAGCTGTTTTTT. This translates into CASSPIGDNDGGELFF.

This rearrangement joins TRBV10-1 to TRBJ1-1, with a possible D match to TRBD1 (6 bases). Looked up from germline, CDR1 is WNHNN and CDR2 is SYGVQD (reference sequence). V lost 5 bases to trimming and J lost 4 bases, with 14 bases between them. This CDR3 region has 14 residues. CDR3 region: CASSPGGEGTEAFF. The CDR3 bases are TGCGCCAGCAGTCCCGGGGGCGAGGGCACTGAAGCTTTCTTT.

The chain recombines TRBV10-2 with TRBJ1-5, with a weak D call TRBD1 (5 bases). CDR1 and CDR2 (germline): WSHSY, SAAADI. V lost 9 bases and J lost 4, with 16 bases in between. The length of the CDR3 is 14 residues. The CDR3 DNA is TGCGCCAGGGGACGACAGAGTATGAATCAGCCCCAGCATTTT. Amino acid sequence: CARGRQSMNQPQHF.

The rearrangement uses TRBV6-9 and TRBJ1-5; 10 nucleotides align to TRBD1. V trimming: 4 bases; J trimming: 0 bases; junction bases outside the gene matches: 9. The V gene's germline CDR1 is MNHGY and CDR2 SVAAGI. CDR3 length equals 18 residues. CDR3 protein: CASSWSGQGTYSNQPQHF. The DNA for the CDR3 is TGTGCCAGCAGTTGGTCGGGACAGGGGACTTATAGCAATCAGCCCCAGCATTTT.

The chain recombines TRBV2 with TRBJ1-5; 8 bases agree with TRBD1. The CDR3 contains 14 residues. V was pared by 6 bases and J by 7 bases, with 8 bases of the junction left unmatched. Germline lookup yields CDR1 SNHLY and CDR2 FYNNEI. The CDR3 reads CASSGQGGRQPQHF. The DNA of the CDR3 is TGTGCCAGCAGCGGACAGGGAGGACGACAGCCCCAGCATTTT.

The V call is TRBV7-9, the J call TRBJ2-2; 9 bases are shared with TRBD1. The CDR3 contains 17 residues. Germline loops: CDR1 SEHNR, CDR2 FQNEAQ (reference sequence). The J segment lost 4 bases and the V segment lost 5 bases, leaving 11 bases of the junction unmatched. In DNA form, the CDR3 reads TGTGCCAGCAGCCGTTCGACAGGGGGAATGGTCACCGGGGAGCTGTTTTTT. It specifies CASSRSTGGMVTGELFF.

The count of this clone is one. This rearrangement joins TRBV27 to TRBJ1-5; D perhaps matches TRBD1 (6 bases). Trimming removed 5 bases at V and 0 bases at J, with 17 bases between. This CDR3 has 17 residues. CDR1 is MNHEY, CDR2 SMNVEV, per germline (reference sequence). DNA of the CDR3: TGTGCCAGCAGTCCGAACGGGGGCACTTATAGCAATCAGCCCCAGCATTTT. This sequence encodes CASSPNGGTYSNQPQHF.

Notes on this clone: The same CDR3 arises from other DNA sequences in this sample as well. The gene calls are TRBV7-2 and TRBJ2-7; 7 nucleotides match TRBD1. Unmatched junction bases numbered 4, after V lost 4 bases and J lost 4 bases. This CDR3 spans 13 amino acids. CDR1 and CDR2 (germline): SGHTA, FQGNSA. The CDR3 DNA is TGTGCCAGCAGCTCCAGGGACAGTTACGAGCAGTACTTC. Protein product: CASSSRDSYEQYF.

About this clone itself: Different DNA sequences within this sample yield the same CDR3. The chain uses TRBV13 and TRBJ1-1, with no clear D. V was shortened by 5 bases and J by 2 bases, with 9 bases between the two germline ends. Germline-derived CDR1 and CDR2 are PRHDT and FYEKMQ (reference sequence). There are 13 residues in the CDR3. This CDR3 reads CASSPTVNTEAFF. The CDR3 DNA is TGTGCCAGCAGCCCTACAGTAAACACTGAAGCTTTCTTT. Supplemented by reference TRBV13 and TRBJ1-1, the full variable domain reads AAGVIQSPRHLIKEKRETATLKCYPIPRHDTVYWYQQGPGQDPQFLISFYEKMQSDKGSIPDRFSAQQFSDYHSELNMSSLELGDSALYFCASSPTVNTEAFFGQGTRLTVV.

This chain links TRBV2 with TRBJ2-5; TRBD2 might be the D (6 bases). The CDR3 loop spans 13 amino acids. Germline V lookup: CDR1 SNHLY, CDR2 FYNNEI. Trimming cost V 8 bases and J 3 bases, with 13 bases left between them. CDR3 DNA sequence: TGTGCCAGCGCTGGACTATCAGAAGAGACCCAGTACTTC. This encodes CASAGLSEETQYF.

This sequence joins TRBV28 and TRBJ1-5; no clear D. CDR3 size: 14 residues. CDR1 is MDHEN, CDR2 SYDVKM, per germline. V lost 3 bases and J lost 6, with 12 bases in between. The CDR3 region has the DNA TGTGCCAGCAGTTTTAGGGTGGCCGGTCAGCCCCAGCATTTT. Translating it yields CASSFRVAGQPQHF.

Concerning this clone: At the DNA level, this CDR3 is encoded by other sequences in the same sample as well. V gene TRBV10-2 combines with J gene TRBJ2-1; no definite D call. V was shortened by 2 bases and J by 4 bases, with 3 bases between the two germline ends. CDR1 and CDR2 (germline): WSHSY, SAAADI. The length of the CDR3 is 12 residues. CDR3 DNA: TGCGCCAGCAGTGAGGGTTACAATGAGCAGTTCTTC. This encodes CASSEGYNEQFF.

CDR3 region: CASSASGAWGNQPQHF. The CDR3 region has the DNA TGTGCCAGCAGCGCGTCCGGGGCCTGGGGCAATCAGCCCCAGCATTTT. The rearrangement links TRBV7-8 to TRBJ1-5, with D possibly TRBD1 on 5 matching bases. Germline CDR1 and CDR2: SGHVS and FQNEAQ. CDR3 size: 16 residues. Trimming removed 5 bases from V and 2 bases from J, with 16 bases in between.

The V gene is TRBV19, the J gene TRBJ1-1; D gene uncertain. The V and J ends lost 5 bases and 1 base respectively, with 20 bases between them. The CDR3 runs to 17 residues. Germline V gene sequence: CDR1 LNHDA, CDR2 SQIVND (reference sequence). DNA for the CDR3: TGTGCCAGTAGTCCCCCCGCCGGGGAGGCGGAGAACACTGAAGCTTTCTTT. Translation gives CASSPPAGEAENTEAFF.

The count of this clone is one. This sample includes further DNA sequences coding for the same CDR3. The rearrangement joins TRBV9 to TRBJ2-7; a possible D gene is TRBD1 (5 bases). CDR3 size: 14 residues. V lost 4 bases, J lost 4 bases, and 15 bases lay in between. From germline, CDR1 is SGDLS and CDR2 YYNGEE. The DNA for the CDR3 is TGTGCCAGCAGCCCTGGGCAGGGAATTTACGAGCAGTACTTC. Translated, it gives CASSPGQGIYEQYF.

V and J are TRBV5-1 and TRBJ2-7; D not resolved. The CDR3 length is 13 residues. In germline, CDR1 is SGHRS, CDR2 YFSETQ. The V and J ends lost 3 bases and 7 bases respectively, with 14 bases between them. The CDR3 sequence is CASSSTYKVEQYF. Here the CDR3 DNA reads TGCGCCAGCAGCTCGACTTACAAGGTGGAGCAGTACTTC.

The rearrangement joins TRBV2 to TRBJ1-5; TRBD1 aligns across 9 bases. Trimming removed 4 bases from V and 6 bases from J; junction bases left unmatched: 4. The CDR3 covers 14 residues. Per germline, CDR1 SNHLY and CDR2 FYNNEI. The CDR3 region is CASSGDREGQPQHF. The CDR3 DNA sequence: TGTGCCAGCAGTGGGGACAGGGAAGGTCAGCCCCAGCATTTT.

This chain joins TRBV12-5 and TRBJ1-1, with a weak D call TRBD1 (6 bases). V lost 6 bases and J 5 bases, leaving 10 bases between the germline ends. Germline-derived CDR1 and CDR2 are LGHNT and FRNRAP. This CDR3 is 12 amino acids long. The CDR3 sequence is CASGQGHTEAFF. The CDR3 bases are TGTGCTAGTGGCCAGGGACATACTGAAGCTTTCTTT.

This clone has only a few counts. V and J are TRBV28 and TRBJ1-5; D is undetermined. Germline assignment: CDR1 MDHEN and CDR2 SYDVKM. This CDR3 spans 11 amino acids. V lost 5 bases and J lost 5, with 4 bases in between. The CDR3 reads CASSRYQPQHF. CDR3 nucleotide sequence: TGTGCCAGCAGTCGTTATCAGCCCCAGCATTTT. Using reference TRBV28 and TRBJ1-5 for the parts outside the CDR3, the full variable domain is DVKVTQSSRYLVKRTGEKVFLECVQDMDHENMFWYRQDPGLGLRLIYFSYDVKMKEKGDIPEGYSVSREKKERFSLILESASTNQTSMYLCASSRYQPQHFGDGTRLSIL.

This chain joins TRBV5-4 and TRBJ2-7; TRBD1 matches at 8 bases. Germline CDR1 SGHNT, CDR2 YYREEE (reference sequence). This CDR3 has 14 residues. The ends lost 1 base at V and 5 bases at J; junction bases unmatched: 5. The CDR3 bases are TGTGCCAGCAGCTTGTTCCCGGGACAGGACGAGCAGTACTTC. As protein: CASSLFPGQDEQYF.

This clone came up a few times. The rearrangement joins TRBV7-2 to TRBJ1-6; 9 nucleotides align to TRBD1. The CDR3 covers 16 residues. Trimming at V came to 5 bases and at J to 9 bases, leaving 11 bases not matched to a gene. Looked up from germline, CDR1 is SGHTA and CDR2 is FQGNSA. The CDR3 sequence: CASSGQLGQGFSPLHF. The CDR3 bases are TGTGCCAGCAGCGGCCAGCTGGGACAGGGATTTTCACCCCTCCACTTT.

This chain connects TRBV27 to TRBJ2-7; the D gene is possibly TRBD1 (6 bases). CDR1 MNHEY and CDR2 SMNVEV come from the germline V gene (reference sequence). This CDR3 region has 14 residues. Trimming cost V 2 bases and J 3 bases, with 11 bases left between them. CDR3 sequence: CASSLKDRFYEQYF. The CDR3 DNA reads as TGTGCCAGCAGTTTAAAAGACAGGTTCTACGAGCAGTACTTC.

The CDR3 DNA is TGTGCCAGCAGCTTAGAACTAGCTATCTCCTCCTACAATGAGCAGTTCTTC. The encoded protein is CASSLELAISSYNEQFF. The chain is built from TRBV7-9 and TRBJ2-1, with D tentatively TRBD2 (6 bases). V lost 1 base and J lost 0, with 13 bases in between. CDR3 length: 17 residues. Germline loops: CDR1 SEHNR, CDR2 FQNEAQ (reference sequence). The whole variable domain, filled in from reference TRBV7-9 and TRBJ2-1, reads DTGVSQNPRHKITKRGQNVTFRCDPISEHNRLYWYRQTLGQGPEFLTYFQNEAQLEKSRLLSDRFSAERPKGSFSTLEIQRTEQGDSAMYLCASSLELAISSYNEQFFGPGTRLTVL.

The gene calls are TRBV4-1 and TRBJ2-7; 7 bases map to TRBD2. The J segment lost 3 bases and the V segment lost 5 bases, leaving 7 bases of the junction unmatched. Germline V gene sequence: CDR1 MGHRA, CDR2 YSYEKL. CDR3 size: 14 residues. In nucleotides, the CDR3 is TGCGCCAGCAGCTCCCCGGGACTAATCTACGAGCAGTACTTC. Residues: CASSSPGLIYEQYF.

The CDR3: CASSQDKGGFYSPLHF. The CDR3 DNA reads as TGTGCCAGCAGCCAAGATAAAGGGGGTTTCTATTCACCCCTCCACTTT. The genes are TRBV14 and TRBJ1-6; a weak D match, TRBD1 (6 bases). In germline, CDR1 is SGHDN, CDR2 FVKESK. V was pared by 0 bases and J by 8 bases, with 14 bases between. This CDR3 is built from 16 residues.

The V call is TRBV2, the J call TRBJ1-6; D ambiguous. The CDR3 contains 13 residues. Germline assignment: CDR1 SNHLY and CDR2 FYNNEI. Trimming stripped 9 bases from V and 0 bases from J, with 6 bases between. CDR3 nucleotides: TGTGCCAGTGGGAGCTCCTATAATTCACCCCTCCACTTT. This codes for CASGSSYNSPLHF.

The chain couples TRBV5-1 to TRBJ2-7, with TRBD1 matching over 11 bases. Germline lookup yields CDR1 SGHRS and CDR2 YFSETQ. V lost 4 bases, J lost 2 bases, and 5 bases stayed unmatched. This CDR3 is built from 15 residues. The CDR3: CASSHPGQGAYEQYF. CDR3 DNA: TGCGCCAGCAGCCACCCGGGACAGGGGGCCTACGAGCAGTACTTC.

As to this clone: This same CDR3 is encoded by further DNA sequences in the sample. J is TRBJ2-7 and V is TRBV6-5; D may be TRBD1 (6 bases). Trimming took 2 bases from V and 4 from J, leaving 9 bases between them. CDR1 and CDR2 (germline): MNHEY, SVGAGI. The CDR3 has 13 amino acids. For the CDR3, the DNA is TGTGCCAGCAGTTACACTACAGGGTACGAGCAGTACTTC. As protein: CASSYTTGYEQYF.

The rearrangement links TRBV4-3 to TRBJ1-2, with 7 nucleotides matching TRBD1. V lost 0 bases, J lost 2 bases, and 3 bases stayed unmatched. The germline V gene has CDR1 LGHNA and CDR2 YSLEER. The CDR3 has 15 amino acids. CDR3 sequence reads: CASSQDRQGNYGYTF. The CDR3 DNA sequence: TGCGCCAGCAGCCAAGACCGACAGGGAAACTATGGCTACACCTTC.

A remark on this clone: At the DNA level, this CDR3 is encoded by other sequences in the same sample as well. V and J are TRBV28 and TRBJ1-1, with unresolved D. The CDR3 runs to 13 residues. Trimming took 3 bases from V and 4 from J, leaving 9 bases between them. Looked up from germline, CDR1 is MDHEN and CDR2 is SYDVKM. The CDR3 spells CASSFRGPTEAFF. Written as DNA, the CDR3 is TGTGCCAGCAGTTTTCGTGGACCCACTGAAGCTTTCTTT.

The V gene is TRBV4-1, the J gene TRBJ1-4, with 11 bases matching TRBD1. The germline V gene encodes CDR1 MGHRA and CDR2 YSYEKL. This CDR3 has 18 residues. The V and J ends lost 0 bases and 8 bases, in that order; junction bases with no gene match: 11. The CDR3 nucleotides read TGCGCCAGCAGCCAAGAAGGGGGCTGGACAGGGGGCCACGAAAAACTGTTTTTT. It codes for CASSQEGGWTGGHEKLFF.

The V gene is TRBV30, the J gene TRBJ2-7, with a tentative D call TRBD2 (7 bases). Trimming cost V 2 bases and J 3 bases, with 14 bases left between them. The CDR3 is 14 residues long. Germline CDR1 and CDR2: GTSNPN and SVGIG (reference sequence). Here the CDR3 reads CAWSSRGGGYEQYF. In DNA form, the CDR3 reads TGTGCCTGGAGTTCCCGGGGAGGGGGCTACGAGCAGTACTTC.